The entry below describes one T cell receptor (beta chain). This clone's antigen is unknown. Via the germline V gene, CDR1 is MNHNS and CDR2 SASEGT. From cysteine to phenylalanine, the CDR3 is 15 amino acids long. The coding DNA is unavailable. The data were obtained in a study of T cells expressing NK-cell markers (TCRdb year 2020). Turning to the overall study: Fewer than ten donors provided sorted CD3+CD56+NKG2C+, CD3+CD56+NKG2C- and CD3+CD56-NKG2C+ T-cell subsets, whose TCR beta-chain repertoires were profiled. Seven of the eight sequenced donors were HCMV-seropositive and one was HCMV-seronegative. The study sequenced eight donors, all healthy volunteers chosen at random: three men and five women. Libraries were sequenced as 2 x 150 bp reads on Illumina HiSeq 2000/2500, MiSeq or NextSeq. Study-wide conclusions, independent of this receptor: Those dominant clonotypes were again the most abundant among CD3+CD56-NKG2C+ cells in a handful of donors, at about 28.3-60.1%. In several donors, the dominant CD3+CD56+NKG2C+ clonotypes ranked among the top 10 CD8+ clonotypes, making up about 1.0-7.0% of CD8+ T cells. Whether the expanded NKG2C-expressing T cell clones were specific for HCMV antigens was left unclear.

HCMV-specific IgG was detected in serum with a commercial ELISA kit to determine HCMV serostatus. Ficoll density gradient centrifugation was used to isolate peripheral blood mononuclear cells from blood. Sequencing was carried out with an Illumina HiSeq 2000. 5'RACE template switching, by which a universal primer site and unique molecular identifiers were added, was used to make TCR beta cDNA libraries. cDNA synthesis was primed from the TCR beta constant segment, followed by two successive PCR amplification steps. Turning to the authors' computational methods: MIGEC handled demultiplexing of the reads and grouping by UMI, while MiTCR was used to assemble and quantify clonotypes. To exclude erroneous sequences, any TCR cDNA sequence not supported by at least two reads was discarded. The tcR package was used for downstream repertoire analysis, and clonotypes were matched across fractions by CDR3 nucleotide sequence plus V segment. VDJmatch was used to annotate antigen specificity against VDJdb, with one amino acid substitution in CDR3 allowed. TCRdb reprocessed the reads and provides one entry for every CDR3 protein sequence; no DNA is given. The V and J calls shown here were made by TCRdb, not taken from the authors' results. The sample table holds roughly 380,000 distinct CDR3 sequences. Around 5.2% of the sample goes to the ten largest clones.

The specimen sequenced was blood T cells: a sorted CD56 or NKG2C T cell subset, CD4+ or CD8+ T cells, or bulk PBMC T cells (not recorded which). The chain couples TRBV6-1 to TRBJ2-2; TCRdb's D call of TRBD1 is untestable without DNA. This receptor was obtained from a man aged 18-75 years in good health. CDR3 protein: CASSRPGTGAGELFF.